The next 5 T cell receptor beta chains were all read from a single sample in a study of blood T cell repertoires in COVID-19. Profiling relied on immunoSEQ multiplex PCR, and the TCRdb table lists in-frame clones only, not all of them. The sample records some 16,000 clones, roughly nine tenths being singletons. What was sequenced was peripheral blood. These receptors all stem from a man older than 75 with acute or convalescent COVID-19.

The chain carries TRBV12-3 or TRBV12-4 and TRBJ2-1; a weak D match, TRBD2 (5 bases). This CDR3 region has 13 residues. V was clipped by 7 bases and J by 7 bases, with 14 bases between them. The CDR3 DNA follows: TGTGCCAGCACCCTTGAGGGTTCGAATGAGCAGTTCTTC. This translates into CASTLEGSNEQFF.

DNA for the CDR3: TGTGCCAGCAGCTTGGAGCGAGCTGTGATGAACACTGAAGCTTTCTTT. This sequence encodes CASSLERAVMNTEAFF. The genes are TRBV5-4 and TRBJ1-1; D unresolved. The CDR3 spans 16 residues. Germline-derived CDR1 and CDR2 are SGHNT and YYREEE (reference sequence). V was trimmed by 0 bases and J by 0 bases, leaving 12 bases between them.

DNA for the CDR3: TGCGCCAGCAGCTTTGTGGGAGGGGGAACGGACACTGAAGCTTTCTTT. This gives the protein CASSFVGGGTDTEAFF. The chain is built from TRBV5-1 and TRBJ1-1; perhaps TRBD1 as D (6 bases). The CDR3 extends over 16 amino acids. Trimming took 2 bases from V and 3 from J, leaving 17 bases between them. The germline CDR1 and CDR2 sequences are SGHRS and YFSETQ.

The V call is TRBV15, the J call TRBJ2-2; the D is unclear. The CDR3 extends over 16 amino acids. V was cut by 0 bases and J by 0 bases, with 8 bases left in between. The germline gives CDR1 LNHNV, CDR2 YYDKDF (reference sequence). The CDR3 loop reads CATSRDAGANTGELFF. CDR3 bases: TGTGCCACCAGCAGAGATGCAGGCGCGAACACCGGGGAGCTGTTTTTT.

The V call is TRBV5-4, the J call TRBJ2-1; a weak D match, TRBD1 (6 bases). Germline CDR1 and CDR2: SGHNT and YYREEE (reference sequence). V was pared by 1 base and J by 7 bases, with 15 bases between. The CDR3 consists of 15 residues. CDR3 DNA sequence: TGTGCCAGCAGCTTGCTCCAGGGGACGGGTAATGAGCAGTTCTTC. As protein: CASSLLQGTGNEQFF.